The T cell receptor (beta chain) under discussion was sequenced for a study of CD8 T cells in Susac syndrome. Random hexamers served to reverse transcribe roughly 0.5 to 1 ug RNA. TCRdb processed the immunoSEQ multiplex PCR reads anew with MiXCR; each CDR3 protein has one entry. Of around 280,000 distinct CDR3 sequences in the sample, around 90% were seen once. V gave up 5 bases and J gave up 4 bases, with 11 bases separating them. Per the germline V gene, CDR1 is SGHAT and CDR2 is FQNNGV. This CDR3 has 13 amino acids. The sequence was collected from a human donor with multiple sclerosis. This chain joins TRBV11-2 and TRBJ2-5; D not certain. Source material: CD4+ T cells from PBMCs. The CDR3 DNA follows: TGTGCCAGCAGCCTCTCCCCGCCAGAGACCCAGTACTTC. Protein sequence: CASSLSPPETQYF.